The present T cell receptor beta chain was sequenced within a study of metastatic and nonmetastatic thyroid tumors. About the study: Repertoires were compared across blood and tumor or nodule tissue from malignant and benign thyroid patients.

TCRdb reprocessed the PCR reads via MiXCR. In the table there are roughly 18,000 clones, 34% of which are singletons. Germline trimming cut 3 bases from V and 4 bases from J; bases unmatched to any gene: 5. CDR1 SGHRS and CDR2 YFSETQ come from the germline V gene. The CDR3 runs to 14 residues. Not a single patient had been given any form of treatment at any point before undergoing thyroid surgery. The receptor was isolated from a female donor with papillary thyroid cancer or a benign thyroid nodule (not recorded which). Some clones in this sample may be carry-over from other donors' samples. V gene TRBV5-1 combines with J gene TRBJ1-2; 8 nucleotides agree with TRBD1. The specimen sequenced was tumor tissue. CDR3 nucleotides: TGCGCCAGCAGCTCCGGACAGGGCAGCTATGGCTACACCTTC. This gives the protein CASSSGQGSYGYTF.